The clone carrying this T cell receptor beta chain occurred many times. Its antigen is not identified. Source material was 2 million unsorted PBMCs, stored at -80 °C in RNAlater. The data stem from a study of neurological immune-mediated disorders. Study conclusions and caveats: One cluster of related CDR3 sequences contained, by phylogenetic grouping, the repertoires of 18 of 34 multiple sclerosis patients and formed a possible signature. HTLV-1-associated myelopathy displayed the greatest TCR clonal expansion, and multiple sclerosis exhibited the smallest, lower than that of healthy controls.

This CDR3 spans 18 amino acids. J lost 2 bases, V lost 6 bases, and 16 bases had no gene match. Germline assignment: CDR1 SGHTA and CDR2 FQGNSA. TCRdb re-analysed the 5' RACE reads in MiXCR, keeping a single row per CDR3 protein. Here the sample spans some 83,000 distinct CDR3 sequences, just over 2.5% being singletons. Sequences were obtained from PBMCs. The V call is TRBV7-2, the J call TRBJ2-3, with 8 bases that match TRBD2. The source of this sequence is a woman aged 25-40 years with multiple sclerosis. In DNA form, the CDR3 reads TGTGCCAGCAGGATTACCCCAGCGGGAGCGGGCTTCACAGATACGCAGTATTTT. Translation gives CASRITPAGAGFTDTQYF.